The T cell receptor (beta chain) described here comes from a study of T-cell memory formation after mild COVID-19. Turning to the study itself: Largely donor-specific sequence clusters came from two donors.

This clonotype was seen a handful of times. What it recognizes is unknown. Study outcomes and limitations: Later expanders leaned toward CD4+, whereas clones contracting from day 15 to 85 were balanced CD4/CD8.

This CDR3 region has 12 residues. V lost 3 bases, J lost 2 bases, and 4 bases lay in between. CDR1 is SGHTA and CDR2 is FQGNSA in the germline V gene. Via MiXCR, TCRdb re-called the 5' RACE reads, giving one row per CDR3 protein. The table has 200,000 or so distinct CDR3 sequences, 16% seen once. The source of this sequence is an adult woman who had mild COVID-19 (a few samples of this study predate the infection). Cell type and time point are not known. The gene calls are TRBV7-2 and TRBJ2-5, with no clear D. Sequencing input: PBMCs or a T cell subset sorted from them (not recorded which). The CDR3 DNA reads as TGTGCCAGCAGCTTTCCACAAGAGACCCAGTACTTC. Its translation: CASSFPQETQYF.